Listed below are T cell receptor beta chains from one sample, sequenced in a study of early T cells in non-severe SARS-CoV-2 infection. MiXCR, applied by TCRdb to the 5' RACE reads, yields one record per CDR3 protein. This table has tens of thousands of distinct CDR3 sequences, 9.4% appearing once. The specimen comprised whole blood, sampled at baseline. The receptors derive from an adult who was a healthcare worker with PCR-confirmed SARS-CoV-2 infection or an uninfected control (not recorded which). CDR3s include the opening cysteine and the closing phenylalanine or tryptophan.

cdr3_length,v_call,j_call,cdr3_aa
16,TRBV7-3,TRBJ1-2,CASSLYPGTENYGYTF
12,TRBV18,TRBJ2-7,CASSPVSSEQYF
16,TRBV7-3,TRBJ2-2,CASSLVLGSNTGELFF
15,TRBV6-1,TRBJ2-1,CASSEGGGGFNEQFF
14,TRBV28,TRBJ2-7,CASSTGYASYEQYF
15,TRBV13,TRBJ2-1,CASSPGTSTFDEQFF
17,TRBV5-8,TRBJ2-1,CASSLVGGSTSYNEQFF
13,TRBV29-1,TRBJ2-3,CSVEVALADTQYF
13,TRBV4-1,TRBJ2-3,CASSQGLGDTQYF
14,TRBV20-1,TRBJ1-4,CSARGDGTNEKLFF
13,TRBV4-3,TRBJ1-1,CASSQDRGTEAFF
13,TRBV5-6,TRBJ2-1,CASAKAGVFEQFF
14,TRBV7-6,TRBJ2-7,CASSSRDSVTEQYF
11,TRBV6-5,TRBJ1-1,CASSRGLEAFF
14,TRBV10-2,TRBJ1-5,CASSEGGANQPQHF
19,TRBV7-9,TRBJ2-5,CASSPDLPLTEPLQETQYF
12,TRBV30,TRBJ2-7,CAWERQGNEQYF
16,TRBV10-1,TRBJ2-1,CASSESLPDSYNEQFF
11,TRBV25-1,TRBJ2-1,CASTVANEQFF
11,TRBV5-4,TRBJ2-1,CASSTQGQQFF
20,TRBV6-6,TRBJ2-2,CASSSTRTRLDRGNTGELFF
12,TRBV20-1,TRBJ1-2,CSARDMGRHYTF
15,TRBV20-1,TRBJ1-5,CSARPPDREGQPQHF
13,TRBV20-1,TRBJ2-1,CSARGSWGNEQFF
15,TRBV7-7,TRBJ2-3,CASSPRGGFTDTQYF
15,TRBV9,TRBJ2-7,CASSVAPSVISEQYF
12,TRBV20-1,TRBJ2-3,CSARDQDDTQYF
13,TRBV24-1,TRBJ2-7,CATSEGQGYEQYF
14,TRBV10-3,TRBJ2-2,CAISAGANTGELFF
15,TRBV11-2,TRBJ2-1,CASSSRLVRENEQFF
14,TRBV11-2,TRBJ2-1,CASSRDRLNNEQFF